This T cell receptor (beta chain) was identified during a study of somatic mutations in cytotoxic T cells in rheumatoid arthritis (dated by TCRdb to about 2017). In terms of the full investigation: Right after diagnosis and prior to the start of any treatment, 30 to 35 ml EDTA of peripheral blood was drawn from patients. Median age was essentially the same in the patient group and the control group. A total of 65 rheumatoid arthritis patients and about 21 healthy controls underwent TCRB deep sequencing. To characterize clonality, the study used TCRB deep sequencing while asking whether somatic mutations are carried by expanded CD8+ T-cell clones in newly diagnosed, untreated rheumatoid arthritis. Some T-cell populations stained with V beta antibodies were sorted by flow on a FACSAria II or Sony SH800 to nearly 100% purity, with sorted V beta1+ cells additionally subjected to TCRB sequencing. Findings and caveats that apply to the study as a whole: The finding that TRBV07 was slightly underrepresented in patients was left unadjusted for multiple comparisons. Healthy controls showed no age-related increase in CD8+ clonality, whereas patients did (Spearman r ≈ 0.47). Several identical CD8+ TCRB sequences were found in both blood and synovial fluid, and in about an eighth of the 65 patients the largest CD8+ clone exceeded 20% of CD8+ cells. The antigen targets of the expanded CD8+ clones were unknown, and absence from virus-specific databases did not rule out viral specificity. CD8+ T-cell clonality did not differ significantly between rheumatoid arthritis patients and age-matched healthy controls.

On an AutoMACS, CD4+ and CD8+ cells were isolated via positive magnetic bead selection, and their purity was verified by flow cytometry. A TCR V beta antibody panel was used in flow cytometry to screen first for clonal expansions, which were then characterized by TCRB deep sequencing of sorted CD8+ fractions. Ficoll-Paque PLUS density gradient separation was used to isolate peripheral blood mononuclear cells. Nucleospin Tissue or Tissue XS kits were used to extract DNA from CD4-enriched, CD8-enriched or PBMC samples, and a Qubit 2.0 fluorometer was used for quantification. The CDR3 holds 12 amino acids from the cysteine to the phenylalanine. The retained sequence is limited to the CDR3, 36 bases, with the frame set at the first base. Cut back by 4 bases and 3 bases, the V and J ends lie 6 bases apart. In the germline V gene, CDR1 corresponds to MDHEN and CDR2 to SYDVKM. With respect to this clone: Its antigen specificity is not known. No base quality information exists; no much larger clone differs at one position.

Sequencing of TCRB CDR3 was done on genomic DNA with the immunoSEQ assay. Processing in the source paper ran as follows. Patient CD8+ clones larger than 1% were compared against published virus-specific TCRB sequences, and only a few matched. Only productive TCRB rearrangements were included in the analyses. Clonality was calculated as a Shannon entropy-based productive clonality index, and a clone was defined by a unique TCRB CDR3 sequence. To calculate repertoire overlap between two samples, the template counts of each clone were considered relative to each sample's total templates. A correlation with a Spearman r of 0.55 to 0.75 was found between V-gene usage by flow cytometry and V-gene usage by TCRB sequencing. TCRdb carries this immuneACCESS record with in-frame sequences only. Its versions omit some clonotypes, under half of them owing to an unresolved V gene in the studies checked, with the rest unexplained. From that table come the V and J calls and clone size; the DNA was used to work out D and trimming. Counted in this sample were around 20,000 clones; 68% of them appeared once. The ten largest make up 15% to 20% of the sample.

The sequence links TRBV28 to TRBJ1-1; the D gene is perhaps TRBD1, on 5 matching bases. The sequenced sample consisted of CD8+ T cells sorted from blood. The sequence was obtained from an adult with rheumatoid arthritis. The CDR3 amino acid sequence is: CASSWGHTEAFF. The nucleotide sequence is given as TGTGCCAGCAGTTGGGGACACACTGAAGCTTTCTTT. When the CDR3 is completed using the reference TRBV28 and TRBJ1-1 genes on either side, the full variable domain is DVKVTQSSRYLVKRTGEKVFLECVQDMDHENMFWYRQDPGLGLRLIYFSYDVKMKEKGDIPEGYSVSREKKERFSLILESASTNQTSMYLCASSWGHTEAFFGQGTRLTVV.